These 6 T cell receptor beta chains were all obtained from the same sample, sequenced in a study of cytomegalovirus exposure and HLA in healthy donors. The PCR was carried out with 60 Vbeta primers and 13 Jbeta primers. Profiled with immunoSEQ multiplex PCR; TCRdb holds only in-frame clones, not every one. The table has more than 85,000 clones, approximately 83% seen once. The sequenced material came from PBMCs. The receptors here all came from a man between 18 and 29 years old in good health and CMV-seronegative.

The gene calls are TRBV5-6 and TRBJ2-3, with 12 positions matching TRBD2. CDR1 and CDR2 from the germline V gene are SGHDT and YYEEEE. V was clipped by 4 bases and J by 5 bases; unmatched bases: 5. The CDR3 has 15 residues. The DNA for the CDR3 is TGTGCCAGCAGCAAACCGGGACTAGCGGGAGATACGCAGTATTTT. This gives the protein CASSKPGLAGDTQYF.

The rearrangement uses TRBV10-3 and TRBJ1-2; D may be TRBD1 (5 bases). Per the germline V gene, CDR1 is ENHRY and CDR2 is SYGVKD. This CDR3 is built from 15 residues. Trimming pared 7 bases from V and 0 bases from J, leaving 15 bases between. The CDR3 region is CAITPGGVSNYGYTF. The CDR3 region has the DNA TGTGCCATCACCCCCGGGGGAGTTTCTAACTATGGCTACACCTTC.

J is TRBJ2-5 and V is TRBV27, with TRBD2 matching 7 bases. The germline gives CDR1 MNHEY, CDR2 SMNVEV (reference sequence). V shed 2 bases, J shed 2 bases, and the junction held 8 bases outside the gene matches. CDR3 size: 16 residues. This CDR3 is CASSLTWRGGQETQYF. The DNA for the CDR3 is TGTGCCAGCAGTTTAACCTGGCGCGGGGGTCAAGAGACCCAGTACTTC.

This clone was detected a few times. The chain uses TRBV28 and TRBJ1-5; 9 bases line up with TRBD1. This CDR3 is built from 15 residues. V trimming: 8 bases; J trimming: 5 bases; junction bases outside the gene matches: 10. Germline V gene sequence: CDR1 MDHEN, CDR2 SYDVKM. The CDR3 coding sequence is TGTGCCAGCGGCAAAACAGGGGGCCCTCATCAGCCCCAGCATTTT. Protein: CASGKTGGPHQPQHF.

The CDR3, as DNA: TGTGCCAGCAGACAAGGGGAGGTCAATGAGCAGTTCTTC. This codes for CASRQGEVNEQFF. This rearrangement joins TRBV11-2 to TRBJ2-1, with TRBD2 as a possible D gene (6 bases). Germline lookup yields CDR1 SGHAT and CDR2 FQNNGV. Between the trimmed V and J ends, which lost 6 bases and 6 bases, there was a span of 12 bases. The CDR3 spans 13 residues.

This clone appeared a single time. J is TRBJ2-5 and V is TRBV14; D perhaps matches TRBD1 (6 bases). Per germline, CDR1 SGHDN and CDR2 FVKESK. The CDR3 runs 18 residues. Trimming took 0 bases from V and 5 from J, leaving 22 bases between them. CDR3 coding DNA: TGTGCCAGCAGCCAAGACATGCGTGGCACAGGGTGGAGGGAGACCCAGTACTTC. Protein sequence: CASSQDMRGTGWRETQYF.